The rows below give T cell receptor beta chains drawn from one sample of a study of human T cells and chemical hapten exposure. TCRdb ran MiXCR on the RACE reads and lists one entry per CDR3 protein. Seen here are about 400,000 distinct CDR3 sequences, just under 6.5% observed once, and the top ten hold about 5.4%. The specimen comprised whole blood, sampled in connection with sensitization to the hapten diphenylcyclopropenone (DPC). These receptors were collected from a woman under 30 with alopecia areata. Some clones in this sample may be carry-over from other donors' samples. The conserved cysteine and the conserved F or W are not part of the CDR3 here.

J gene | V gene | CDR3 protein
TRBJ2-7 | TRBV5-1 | ASSLLEGGGSYEQY
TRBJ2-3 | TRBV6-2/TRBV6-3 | ASSYNTDTQY
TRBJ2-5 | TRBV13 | ASSLEVSWDQETQY
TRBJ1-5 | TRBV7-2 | ASSLRLGGQPQH
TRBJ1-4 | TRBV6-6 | ASSYSTPRDTNEKLF
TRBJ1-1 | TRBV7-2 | ASSSSRLNTEAF
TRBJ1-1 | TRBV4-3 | ASSQDQSSAIVNTEAF
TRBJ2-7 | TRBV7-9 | ASSPVPGQGYEQY
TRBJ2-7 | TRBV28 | ASATGGYSYEQY
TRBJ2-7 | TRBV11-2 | ASSLDPGRVNREQY
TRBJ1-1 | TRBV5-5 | ASSSTTWNTEAF
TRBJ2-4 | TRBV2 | ASSEAQGAKNIQY
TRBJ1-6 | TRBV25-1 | ASRPSSYNSPLH
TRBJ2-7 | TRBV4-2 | ASSQAVDSSYEQY
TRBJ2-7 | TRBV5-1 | ASSLGQGYYEQY
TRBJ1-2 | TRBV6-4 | ATGGRQASYGYT
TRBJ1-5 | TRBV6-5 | ASSSTGGFNQPQH
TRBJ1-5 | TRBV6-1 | ASSESTIYDQPQH
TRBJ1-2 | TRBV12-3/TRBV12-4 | ASSSLLRGLNPSYGYT
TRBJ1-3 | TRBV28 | ASSRVGGGNTIY
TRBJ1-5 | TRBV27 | ASSLNRVVGQPQH
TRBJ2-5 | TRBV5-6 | ASSLELAGQEIQY
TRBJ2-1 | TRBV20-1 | SASNEQF
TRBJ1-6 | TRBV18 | ASSPIGQGSSYNSPLH
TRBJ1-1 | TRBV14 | ASSRTVHTEAF
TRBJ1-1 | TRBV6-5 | ASTTYFRDEAF